Listed below are T cell receptor beta chains from one sample, sequenced in a study of cytotoxic CD8 clonotypes in ibrutinib-treated CLL. Clones were sequenced by immunoSEQ multiplex PCR, and TCRdb holds only the in-frame ones, with some missing. The sample yields roughly 160,000 clones, roughly 77% seen once. The sample was PBMCs, taken after 12 months of ibrutinib treatment. The source of these receptors is a human donor with chronic lymphocytic leukemia. Both conserved end residues are part of each CDR3. The D gene is left open where the match is weak. Not every row has a clone size; where given, it reads once, few, many or a size class.

clone_size	v_call	d_call	j_call	cdr3_nt	cdr3_aa
.	TRBV19	.	TRBJ2-7	TGTGCCAGTAGTATCGGATTAGCGGCTTCCTACGAGCAGTACTTC	CASSIGLAASYEQYF
.	TRBV5-8	.	TRBJ1-2	TGTGCCAGCAGCTTGGACAGGTCTGGAGGCTACACCTTC	CASSLDRSGGYTF
.	TRBV7-2	TRBD1	TRBJ1-2	TGTGCCAGCAGCTTAGCCCAAGGACAGGGAGGCGTTCGGGATGGCTACACCTTC	CASSLAQGQGGVRDGYTF
.	TRBV19	.	TRBJ2-7	TGTGCCAGTAGTCCCCGGACGGGAGCCTACGAGCAGTACTTC	CASSPRTGAYEQYF
.	TRBV19	TRBD1	TRBJ1-5	TGTGCCAGTCTTATTGACAGGGGGTCTAATCAGCCCCAGCATTTT	CASLIDRGSNQPQHF
.	TRBV11-2	.	TRBJ1-2	TGTGCCAGCAGCCCCATTGACAACAGTAACTATGGCTACACCTTC	CASSPIDNSNYGYTF
.	TRBV19	.	TRBJ1-2	TGTGCCAGTAGTATCACAGGGATAGATGGCTACACCTTC	CASSITGIDGYTF
.	TRBV7-8	.	TRBJ2-7	TGTGCCAGCAGCTTAATGATACGCGCGCTCCACTACGAGCAGTACTTC	CASSLMIRALHYEQYF
.	TRBV4-2	.	TRBJ2-2	TGTGCCAGCAGCCAAGCCACAGTTTACACCGGGGAGCTGTTTTTT	CASSQATVYTGELFF
.	TRBV20-1	.	TRBJ2-7	TGCAGTGCTAGAGAGACCGAGCAGTACTTC	CSARETEQYF
.	TRBV11-1	TRBD2	TRBJ2-5	TGTGCCAGCAGTCCCTGGAGTAGCGGGGGGACAAGCCAAGAGACCCAGTACTTC	CASSPWSSGGTSQETQYF
.	TRBV10-3	TRBD1	TRBJ1-2	TGTGCCATCAGGGAAGAAGCCGGGACAGTCTATGGCTACACCTTC	CAIREEAGTVYGYTF
once	TRBV7-9	.	TRBJ2-1	TGTGCCAGCAGCCGCTACCAGAGCTCCTACAATGAGCAGTTCTTC	CASSRYQSSYNEQFF
.	TRBV7-6	TRBD1	TRBJ2-5	TGTGCCAGCAGCTCCGGACAGGCCTTACAGGAGACCCAGTACTTC	CASSSGQALQETQYF
.	TRBV9	.	TRBJ2-7	TGTGCCAGCAGCGCGGGCGGGGATCTTTACTACGAGCAGTACTTC	CASSAGGDLYYEQYF
.	TRBV5-8	TRBD1	TRBJ2-7	TGTGCCAGCAGCTTGGTAGTCGGGACAGGGTTCGAGCAGTACTTC	CASSLVVGTGFEQYF
.	TRBV27	.	TRBJ2-2	TGTGCCAGCAGCCGCAGGGACACCGGGGAGCTGTTTTTT	CASSRRDTGELFF
.	TRBV15	TRBD1	TRBJ1-2	TGTGCCACCAGCAGAGGGACAGGGGGTATCAATGGCTACACCTTC	CATSRGTGGINGYTF
.	TRBV2	TRBD1	TRBJ2-5	TGTGCCAGCAGCCAAGGACAGGGCTTTAGGGAGACCCAGTACTTC	CASSQGQGFRETQYF
.	TRBV19	.	TRBJ1-5	TGTGCCAGTAGTATTTCTGGCAATCAGCCCCAGCATTTT	CASSISGNQPQHF
.	TRBV28	.	TRBJ2-7	TGTGCCAGCAGGCCGGCGAGGCCCTACGAGCAGTACTTC	CASRPARPYEQYF
.	TRBV7-2	TRBD2	TRBJ2-3	TGTGCCAGCAGCTTAAGGCTAGCGGGGGGCCGACGCACAGATACGCAGTATTTT	CASSLRLAGGRRTDTQYF
.	TRBV5-4	TRBD1	TRBJ2-2	TGTGCCAGCAGCCCCCCCTTTAGACAGGGGGCCACCGGGGAGCTGTTTTTT	CASSPPFRQGATGELFF